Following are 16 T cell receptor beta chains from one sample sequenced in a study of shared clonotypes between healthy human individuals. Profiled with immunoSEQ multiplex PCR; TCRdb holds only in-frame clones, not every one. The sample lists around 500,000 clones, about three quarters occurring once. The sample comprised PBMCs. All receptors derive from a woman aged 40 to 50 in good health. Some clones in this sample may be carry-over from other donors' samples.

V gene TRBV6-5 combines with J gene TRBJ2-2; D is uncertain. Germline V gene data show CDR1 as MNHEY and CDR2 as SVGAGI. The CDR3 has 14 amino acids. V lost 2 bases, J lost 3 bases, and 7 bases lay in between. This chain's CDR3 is CASSYGQYTGELFF. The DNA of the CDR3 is TGTGCCAGCAGTTACGGGCAGTACACCGGGGAGCTGTTTTTT.

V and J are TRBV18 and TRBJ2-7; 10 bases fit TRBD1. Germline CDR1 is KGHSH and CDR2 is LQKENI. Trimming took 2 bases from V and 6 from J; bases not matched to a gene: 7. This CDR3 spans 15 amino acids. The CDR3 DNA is TGTGCCAGCTCACCAAATCCGGGACAGGGGTTCGAGCAGTACTTC. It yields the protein CASSPNPGQGFEQYF.

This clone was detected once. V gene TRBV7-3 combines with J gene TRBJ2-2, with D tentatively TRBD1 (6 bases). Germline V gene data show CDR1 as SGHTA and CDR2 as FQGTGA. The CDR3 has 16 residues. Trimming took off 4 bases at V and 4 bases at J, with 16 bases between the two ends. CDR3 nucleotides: TGTGCCAGCAGCTCGACAGGATCTGCATCCACCGGGGAGCTGTTTTTT. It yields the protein CASSSTGSASTGELFF.

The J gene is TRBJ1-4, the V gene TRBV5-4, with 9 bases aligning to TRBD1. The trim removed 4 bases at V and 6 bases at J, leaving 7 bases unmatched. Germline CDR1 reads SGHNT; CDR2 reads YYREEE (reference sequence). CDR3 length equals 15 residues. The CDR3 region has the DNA TGTGCCAGCAGCGAAGGACAGGGGATTTATGAAAAACTGTTTTTT. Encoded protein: CASSEGQGIYEKLFF.

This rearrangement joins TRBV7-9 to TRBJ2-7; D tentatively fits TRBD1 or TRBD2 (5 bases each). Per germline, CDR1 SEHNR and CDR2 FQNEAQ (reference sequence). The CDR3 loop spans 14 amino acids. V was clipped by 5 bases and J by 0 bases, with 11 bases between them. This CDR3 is CASSQGRVSYEQYF. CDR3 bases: TGTGCCAGCAGCCAGGGACGCGTCTCCTACGAGCAGTACTTC.

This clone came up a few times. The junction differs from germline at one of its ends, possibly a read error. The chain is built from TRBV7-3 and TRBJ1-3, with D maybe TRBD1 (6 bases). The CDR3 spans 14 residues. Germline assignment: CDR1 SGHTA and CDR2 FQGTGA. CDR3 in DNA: TGTGCCAGCAGCGCGAGATTAGTAAAGGGGGAGTTACATTTT. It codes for CASSARLVKGELHF.

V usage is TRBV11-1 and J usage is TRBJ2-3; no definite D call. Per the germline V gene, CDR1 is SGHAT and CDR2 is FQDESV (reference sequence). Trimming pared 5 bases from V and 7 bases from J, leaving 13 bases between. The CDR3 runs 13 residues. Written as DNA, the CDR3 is TGTGCCAGCAGCCCCGTTCTAGGGAATACGCAGTATTTT. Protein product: CASSPVLGNTQYF.

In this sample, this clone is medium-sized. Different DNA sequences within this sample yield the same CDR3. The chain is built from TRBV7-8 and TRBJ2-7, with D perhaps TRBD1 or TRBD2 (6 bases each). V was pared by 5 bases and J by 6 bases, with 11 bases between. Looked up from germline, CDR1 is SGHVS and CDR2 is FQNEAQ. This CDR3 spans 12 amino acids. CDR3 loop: CASSHGGGEQYF. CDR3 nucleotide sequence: TGTGCCAGCAGCCACGGGGGCGGCGAGCAGTACTTC.

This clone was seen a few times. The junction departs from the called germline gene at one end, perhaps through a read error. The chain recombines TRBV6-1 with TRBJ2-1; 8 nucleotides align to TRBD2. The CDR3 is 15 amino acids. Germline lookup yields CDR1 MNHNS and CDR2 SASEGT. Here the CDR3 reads CASSKAGERFNEQFF. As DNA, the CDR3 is TGTGCCAGCAGTAAAGCGGGGGAGCGCTTCAATGAGCAGTTCTTC.

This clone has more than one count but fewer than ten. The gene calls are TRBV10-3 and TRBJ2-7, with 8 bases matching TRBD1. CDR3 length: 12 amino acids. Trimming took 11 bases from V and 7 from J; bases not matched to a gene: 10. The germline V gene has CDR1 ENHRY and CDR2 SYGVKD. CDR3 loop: CAFEAGGREQYF. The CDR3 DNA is TGTGCCTTCGAAGCAGGGGGCCGGGAGCAGTACTTC.

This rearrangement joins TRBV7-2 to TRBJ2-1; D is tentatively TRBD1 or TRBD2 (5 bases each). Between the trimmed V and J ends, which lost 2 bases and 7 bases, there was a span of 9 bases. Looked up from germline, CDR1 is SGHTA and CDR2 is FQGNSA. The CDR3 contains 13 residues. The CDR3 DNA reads TGTGCCAGCAGCTTATCCAGGGAGAATGAGCAGTTCTTC. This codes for CASSLSRENEQFF.

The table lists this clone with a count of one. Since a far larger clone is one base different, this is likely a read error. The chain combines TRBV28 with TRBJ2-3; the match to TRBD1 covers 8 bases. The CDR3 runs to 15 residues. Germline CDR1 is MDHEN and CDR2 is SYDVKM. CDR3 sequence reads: CACSMTGAVEDTQYF. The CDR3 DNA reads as TGTGCCTGCAGCATGACAGGGGCGGTGGAGGATACGCAGTATTTT.

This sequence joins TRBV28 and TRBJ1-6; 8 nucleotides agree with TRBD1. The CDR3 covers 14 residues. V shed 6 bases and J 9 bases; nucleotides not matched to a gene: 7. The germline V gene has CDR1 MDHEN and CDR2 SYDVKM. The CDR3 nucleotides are TGTGCCAGCAGGGCGGGACAGGCGTTTTCACCCCTCCACTTT. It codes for CASRAGQAFSPLHF.

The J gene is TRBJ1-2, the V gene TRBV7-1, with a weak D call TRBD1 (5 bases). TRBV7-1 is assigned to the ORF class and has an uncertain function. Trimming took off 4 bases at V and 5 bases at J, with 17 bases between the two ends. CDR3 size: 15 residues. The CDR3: CASSLEGTVGYGYTF. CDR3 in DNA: TGTGCCAGCAGCTTGGAAGGGACTGTGGGATATGGCTACACCTTC.

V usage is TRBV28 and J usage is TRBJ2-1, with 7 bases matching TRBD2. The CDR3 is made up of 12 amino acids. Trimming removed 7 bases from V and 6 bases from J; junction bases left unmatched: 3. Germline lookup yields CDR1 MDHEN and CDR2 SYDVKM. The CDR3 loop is CASIGTTNEQFF. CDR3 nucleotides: TGTGCCAGCATCGGGACTACCAATGAGCAGTTCTTC.

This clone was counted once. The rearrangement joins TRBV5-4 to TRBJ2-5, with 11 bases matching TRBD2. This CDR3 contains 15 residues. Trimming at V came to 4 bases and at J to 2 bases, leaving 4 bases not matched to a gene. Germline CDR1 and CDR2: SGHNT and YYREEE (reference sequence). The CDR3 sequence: CASSPGLAVQETQYF. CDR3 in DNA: TGTGCCAGCAGCCCGGGACTAGCGGTGCAAGAGACCCAGTACTTC.